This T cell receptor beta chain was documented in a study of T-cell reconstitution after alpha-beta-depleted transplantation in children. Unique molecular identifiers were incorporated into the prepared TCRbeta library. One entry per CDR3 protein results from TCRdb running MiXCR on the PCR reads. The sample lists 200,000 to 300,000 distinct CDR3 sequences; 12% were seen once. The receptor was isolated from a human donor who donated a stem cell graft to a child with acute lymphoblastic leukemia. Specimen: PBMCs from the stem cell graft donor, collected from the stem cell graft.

As DNA, the CDR3 is TGTGCCAGCTCACATGGACAGGGTGAAGCTTTCTTT. Translating it yields CASSHGQGEAFF. The V gene is TRBV18, the J gene TRBJ1-1; TRBD1 matches 8 bases. Losses at the gene ends were 4 bases for V and 7 bases for J; bases not matched to a gene: 2. Germline V gene lookup returns CDR1 KGHSH and CDR2 LQKENI. The length of the CDR3 is 12 residues.